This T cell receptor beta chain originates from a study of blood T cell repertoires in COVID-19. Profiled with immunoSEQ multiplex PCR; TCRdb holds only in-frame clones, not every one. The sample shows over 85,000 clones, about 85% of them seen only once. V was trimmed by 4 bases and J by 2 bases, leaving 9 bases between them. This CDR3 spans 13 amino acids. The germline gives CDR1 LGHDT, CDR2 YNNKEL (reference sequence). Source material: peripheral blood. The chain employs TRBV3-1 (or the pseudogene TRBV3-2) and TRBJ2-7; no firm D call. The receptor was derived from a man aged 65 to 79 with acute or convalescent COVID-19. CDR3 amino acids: CASSRLDAYEQYF. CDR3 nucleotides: TGTGCCAGCAGCCGACTGGATGCCTACGAGCAGTACTTC.